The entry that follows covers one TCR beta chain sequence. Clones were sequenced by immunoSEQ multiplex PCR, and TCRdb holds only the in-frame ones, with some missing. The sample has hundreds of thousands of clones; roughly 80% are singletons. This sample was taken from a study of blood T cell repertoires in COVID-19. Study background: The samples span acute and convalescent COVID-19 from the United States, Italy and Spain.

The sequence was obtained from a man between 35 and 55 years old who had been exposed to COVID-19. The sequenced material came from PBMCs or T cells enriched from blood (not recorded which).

The CDR3 loop reads CSASANYNTGELFF. CDR3 nucleotide sequence: TGCAGTGCTAGTGCCAACTATAACACCGGGGAGCTGTTTTTT. The V call is TRBV20-1, the J call TRBJ2-2, with D unclear. The germline gives CDR1 DFQATT, CDR2 SNEGSKA (reference sequence). The CDR3 sequence is 14 residues long. V gave up 3 bases and J gave up 2 bases, with 10 bases separating them.